The T cell receptor beta chain described here comes from a study of Graves' ophthalmopathy and Graves' hyperthyroidism. Study details: Before any treatment, peripheral blood was taken at the initial diagnosis. Findings and limits, study-wide: Thyroid clonotypes that were expanded above 0.001 frequency mostly also appeared in blood. Both an approximately 70% sensitivity and an approximately 72% specificity characterized the model's predictions of ophthalmopathy progression. Sensitivity of 85% to 90% and specificity of roughly 80% were achieved when a 13-signature model separated ophthalmopathy from stable hyperthyroidism.

V was trimmed by 4 bases and J by 1 base, leaving 10 bases between them. This CDR3 has 14 amino acids. Germline V lookup: CDR1 LNHDA, CDR2 SQIVND (reference sequence). This clonotype has only a few counts. The antigen is undetermined. Researchers took RNA transcripts and amplified TCR beta CDR3 regions from them. HTBI primers primed a first-round RT-PCR, and a second-round multiplex PCR followed. In TCRdb, the multiplex PCR reads were re-called with MiXCR into one record per CDR3 protein. This table has about 740,000 distinct CDR3 sequences, approximately 40% appearing once. The sequence derives from an adult man with Graves' ophthalmopathy. The gene calls are TRBV19 and TRBJ1-1; D is undetermined. Sequenced material: peripheral blood. The CDR3 here is CASSSRFANTEAFF. Here the CDR3 DNA reads TGTGCCAGTAGTAGTAGATTCGCGAACACTGAAGCTTTCTTT.